Shown below are 14 T cell receptor beta chains from a single sample sequenced in a study of T cells in Graves' hyperthyroidism and ophthalmopathy. There were TCR beta CDR3 regions amplified from RNA transcripts. Researchers ran a first-round RT-PCR on the TCR CDR3 using the HTBI primer set. Each CDR3 protein is one row after TCRdb ran MiXCR on the multiplex PCR reads. The sample shows about half a million distinct CDR3 sequences, roughly 20% of them seen only once. Input material: blood. Receptors were obtained from a man aged 18 to 30 with Graves' hyperthyroidism.

This clonotype was found many times. Here the CDR3 DNA reads TGCAGTGCTAGCCCTGACAGAACCTCTGAAGCTTTCTTT. It specifies CSASPDRTSEAFF. The chain recombines TRBV20-1 with TRBJ1-1; the D gene is possibly TRBD1 (5 bases). Per germline, CDR1 DFQATT and CDR2 SNEGSKA (reference sequence). V dropped 3 bases and J dropped 6 bases, with 14 bases sitting between them. This CDR3 spans 13 amino acids.

This clonotype showed up many times. V gene TRBV29-1 combines with J gene TRBJ2-7; D perhaps matches TRBD1 (6 bases). This CDR3 contains 15 residues. V lost 4 bases to trimming and J lost 3 bases, with 19 bases between them. Per the germline V gene, CDR1 is SQVTM and CDR2 is ANQGSEA. The CDR3 region is CSVGRQDNWIYEQYF. CDR3 nucleotides: TGCAGCGTTGGTCGACAGGACAATTGGATCTACGAGCAGTACTTC.

This clonotype has at least ten counts. The chain is built from TRBV12-3 or TRBV12-4 and TRBJ1-1, with D tentatively TRBD1 (6 bases). V shed 7 bases and J shed 3 bases, with 18 bases lying between them. This CDR3 is 15 amino acids long. The CDR3 nucleotides read TGTGCCAGCACACATAAGACAGGTTGGGACACTGAAGCTTTCTTT. As protein: CASTHKTGWDTEAFF.

The rearrangement links TRBV20-1 to TRBJ2-5; tentatively, D is TRBD2 (5 bases). V was pared by 2 bases and J by 5 bases, with 21 bases between. Per germline, CDR1 DFQATT and CDR2 SNEGSKA (reference sequence). This CDR3 has 16 residues. The DNA for the CDR3 is TGCAGTGCTAGACACACGTTAGCGTGGTTTGAGGAGACCCAGTACTTC. Its translation: CSARHTLAWFEETQYF.

There are many counts of this clonotype. The genes are TRBV6-5 and TRBJ1-5; a possible D gene is TRBD1 (5 bases). Trimming left V 4 bases short and J 7 bases short, with 17 bases between. The CDR3 has 15 residues. Germline lookup yields CDR1 MNHEY and CDR2 SVGAGI. CDR3 nucleotides: TGTGCCAGCAGTTCCTCCGGGGGGGTAGAACAGCCCCAGCATTTT. Translation: CASSSSGGVEQPQHF.

The sample holds many counts of this clonotype. The rearrangement joins TRBV28 to TRBJ1-2; D may be TRBD1 (6 bases). V lost 2 bases to trimming and J lost 7 bases, with 20 bases between them. The CDR3 is 16 amino acids. Germline assignment: CDR1 MDHEN and CDR2 SYDVKM. The CDR3 DNA sequence: TGTGCCAGCAGTTTAAGCCACGGGGGGGGGCGAGGTGGCTACACCTTC. Translated: CASSLSHGGGRGGYTF.

This clonotype appeared many times. The DNA for the CDR3 is TGTGCCAGCAGCCCGCCCGGGGTGAACACTGAAGCTTTCTTT. It yields the protein CASSPPGVNTEAFF. J is TRBJ1-1 and V is TRBV28; D not certain. The CDR3 totals 14 residues. The germline V gene encodes CDR1 MDHEN and CDR2 SYDVKM. The germline V and J ends were trimmed by 6 bases and 0 bases, with 11 bases remaining between them.

This clonotype was recorded only once. One junction end disagrees with the germline gene, perhaps due to a read error. The J gene is TRBJ2-5, the V gene TRBV6-1, with unresolved D. CDR3 size: 13 residues. Germline V gives CDR1 MNHNS, CDR2 SASEGT. In nucleotides, the CDR3 is TGTGCCAGCAGGCGACCCGGCCAAGAGACCCGGTACTTC. Amino acid sequence: CASRRPGQETRYF.

Only a few counts were recorded for this clonotype. CDR3 residues: CASTRRLTGAQETQYF. The CDR3 DNA follows: TGTGCCAGCACCCGAAGGCTGACAGGCGCTCAAGAGACCCAGTACTTC. The rearrangement links TRBV6-1 to TRBJ2-5; maybe TRBD1 (6 bases). CDR1 and CDR2 (germline): MNHNS, SASEGT. The V end was cut by 7 bases, the J end by 2 bases, with 20 bases between. The CDR3 sequence is 16 residues long.

This clonotype was recorded at least ten times. The chain joins TRBV28 to TRBJ1-5; 8 positions agree with TRBD1. Trimming at V came to 6 bases and at J to 9 bases, leaving 10 bases not matched to a gene. Per germline, CDR1 MDHEN and CDR2 SYDVKM. The CDR3 runs 14 residues. The CDR3 DNA follows: TGTGCCAGCAGCCCTGGACAGGGAACATGGCCCCAGCATTTT. Its protein product is CASSPGQGTWPQHF.

This clonotype was recorded at least ten times. The J gene is TRBJ1-5, the V gene TRBV28; maybe TRBD1 (5 bases). V lost 10 bases and J 0 bases, leaving 13 bases between the germline ends. The germline gives CDR1 MDHEN, CDR2 SYDVKM. The CDR3 is made up of 14 amino acids. The CDR3 nucleotides read TGTGCCACCCTGACAGTCTATAGCAATCAGCCCCAGCATTTT. It codes for CATLTVYSNQPQHF.

The chain recombines TRBV10-3 with TRBJ2-7; 9 bases are shared with TRBD1. The germline CDR1 and CDR2 sequences are ENHRY and SYGVKD. V trimming: 0 bases; J trimming: 2 bases; junction bases outside the gene matches: 5. The CDR3 runs 16 residues. The CDR3 is CAISESTGTGTYEQYF. Here the CDR3 DNA reads TGTGCCATCAGTGAGTCGACCGGGACAGGGACCTACGAGCAGTACTTC.

The chain recombines TRBV20-1 with TRBJ1-1, with no clear D. The CDR3 runs to 13 residues. With 6 bases removed from V and 2 bases from J, the gap between germline ends came to 13 bases. CDR1 DFQATT and CDR2 SNEGSKA come from the germline V gene (reference sequence). CDR3 nucleotide sequence: TGCAGTGCGGTTGTACGGAGAAACACTGAAGCTTTCTTT. Protein sequence: CSAVVRRNTEAFF.

The sample holds many counts of this clonotype. A much bigger clone sits one base away, suggesting this may be a read error. The CDR3 protein is CASSASGGKNKNIKYF. The DNA for the CDR3 is TGTGCCAGCAGCGCTAGCGGGGGAAAAAATAAAAACATTAAGTACTTC. The rearrangement links TRBV6-1 to TRBJ2-4; 10 bases align to TRBD2. The CDR3 is 16 residues long. Germline V gene data show CDR1 as MNHNS and CDR2 as SASEGT.